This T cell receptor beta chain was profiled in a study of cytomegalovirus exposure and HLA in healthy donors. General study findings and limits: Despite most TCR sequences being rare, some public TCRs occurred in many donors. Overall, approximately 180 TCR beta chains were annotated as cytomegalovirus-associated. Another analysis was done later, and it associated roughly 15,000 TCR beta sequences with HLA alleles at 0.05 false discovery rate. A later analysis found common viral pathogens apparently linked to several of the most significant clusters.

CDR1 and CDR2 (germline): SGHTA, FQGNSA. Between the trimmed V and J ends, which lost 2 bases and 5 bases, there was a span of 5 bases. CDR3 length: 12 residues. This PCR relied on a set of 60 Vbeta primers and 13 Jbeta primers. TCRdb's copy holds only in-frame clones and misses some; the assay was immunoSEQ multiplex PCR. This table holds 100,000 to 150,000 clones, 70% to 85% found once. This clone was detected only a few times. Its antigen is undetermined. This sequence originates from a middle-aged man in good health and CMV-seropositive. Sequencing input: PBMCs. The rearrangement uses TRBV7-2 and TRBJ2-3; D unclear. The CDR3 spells CASSLYIDTQYF. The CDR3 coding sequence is TGTGCCAGCAGCTTATATATAGATACGCAGTATTTT.